A single sample is the source of the 27 T cell receptor beta chains below, sequenced in a study of blood T cells in healthy people across ages. Alongside a J-beta primer mix, a sample-barcoded 5' primer served in a second PCR lasting about 6 to 12 cycles. TCRdb redid the calling of the 5' RACE reads with MiXCR, one entry per CDR3 protein. Of 700,000 to 1,000,000 distinct CDR3 sequences in the sample, under 55% were seen once. Source material: blood. The receptor source for this set is a man between 60 and 70 years old in good health.

This clonotype has just a few counts. The J gene is TRBJ2-4, the V gene TRBV7-2; 8 bases are shared with TRBD2. V gave up 6 bases and J gave up 4 bases; unmatched junction bases: 5. The CDR3 is made up of 14 amino acids. CDR1 is SGHTA and CDR2 is FQGNSA in the germline V gene. The CDR3 region is CASRAGGVKNIQYF. CDR3 nucleotides: TGTGCCAGCAGGGCGGGGGGCGTGAAAAACATTCAGTACTTC.

This clonotype came up a few times. V and J are TRBV7-9 and TRBJ1-2, with D possibly matching TRBD1 (5 bases). The germline V gene encodes CDR1 SEHNR and CDR2 FQNEAQ (reference sequence). V gave up 6 bases and J gave up 3 bases, with 14 bases separating them. The CDR3 consists of 14 residues. CDR3 coding DNA: TGTGCCAGCAGACAAAACGACAGAGACTATGGCTACACCTTC. It is translated as CASRQNDRDYGYTF.

This clonotype has a handful of counts. This sequence joins TRBV12-3 or TRBV12-4 and TRBJ2-7; D gene unclear. This CDR3 has 15 amino acids. With 2 bases removed from V and 8 bases from J, the gap between germline ends came to 19 bases. The CDR3 protein is CASSLSSLEVGKQYF. The CDR3 DNA sequence: TGTGCCAGCAGTTTAAGTTCCCTAGAGGTTGGCAAGCAGTACTTC.

This chain connects TRBV29-1 to TRBJ2-3; TRBD2 matches 12 bases. Germline CDR1 reads SQVTM; CDR2 reads ANQGSEA. V gave up 6 bases and J gave up 2 bases; unmatched junction bases: 15. There are 18 residues in the CDR3. The CDR3 is CSVRGEASGGAATDTQYF. In DNA, the CDR3 is TGCAGCGTCCGAGGGGAGGCTAGCGGGGGGGCCGCCACAGATACGCAGTATTTT.

CDR3 bases: TGTGCCAGCAGCTCCGGGGGCCCAGAAGCTTTCTTT. Protein product: CASSSGGPEAFF. The chain employs TRBV7-2 and TRBJ1-1, with D tentatively TRBD1 (6 bases). The CDR3 loop spans 12 amino acids. V dropped 4 bases and J dropped 8 bases, with 11 bases sitting between them. Germline V gene sequence: CDR1 SGHTA, CDR2 FQGNSA.

This rearrangement joins TRBV5-1 to TRBJ2-1, with 7 positions matching TRBD2. Germline assignment: CDR1 SGHRS and CDR2 YFSETQ. The CDR3 runs to 15 residues. The J segment lost 3 bases and the V segment lost 4 bases, leaving 7 bases of the junction unmatched. The CDR3 nucleotides read TGCGCCAGCAGCGGGGCTAGCGGAGACTACAATGAGCAGTTCTTC. As protein: CASSGASGDYNEQFF.

The V gene is TRBV20-1, the J gene TRBJ2-1, with 12 bases aligning to TRBD2. There are 15 residues in the CDR3. The trim removed 0 bases at V and 9 bases at J, leaving 6 bases unmatched. CDR1 is DFQATT, CDR2 SNEGSKA, per germline (reference sequence). The CDR3 DNA follows: TGCAGTGCTAGAGATACGAGGACTAGCGGGGTTGAGCAGTTCTTC. As protein: CSARDTRTSGVEQFF.

The chain joins TRBV6-2 or TRBV6-3 to TRBJ2-3; possibly TRBD1 for D (6 bases). CDR1 and CDR2 (germline): MNHEY, SVGEGT. Deletions cut 0 bases from V and 11 bases from J, with 12 bases between. The CDR3 has 13 residues. The CDR3 nucleotides are TGTGCCAGCAGTTACTCGAGGGGGACGGGGCAGTATTTT. Encoded protein: CASSYSRGTGQYF.

The CDR3 DNA reads as TGTGCCAGCAGTCACGGACTAGCGGGAGTCCTGACGACAGATACGCAGTATTTT. Amino acids: CASSHGLAGVLTTDTQYF. The rearrangement joins TRBV12-3 or TRBV12-4 to TRBJ2-3; 13 positions agree with TRBD2. Trimming at V came to 5 bases and at J to 3 bases, leaving 11 bases not matched to a gene. The CDR3 covers 18 residues.

The chain combines TRBV20-1 with TRBJ1-5; no clear D. This CDR3 contains 12 residues. The germline CDR1 and CDR2 sequences are DFQATT and SNEGSKA (reference sequence). Trimming cost V 7 bases and J 5 bases, with 12 bases left between them. Here the CDR3 reads CSVQSGDQPQHF. In DNA, the CDR3 is TGCAGTGTTCAGTCAGGCGATCAGCCCCAGCATTTT.

V gene TRBV6-5 combines with J gene TRBJ2-2; 10 positions match TRBD1. The trim removed 10 bases at V and 7 bases at J, leaving 3 bases unmatched. CDR3 size: 12 residues. The V gene's germline CDR1 is MNHEY and CDR2 SVGAGI. The CDR3, as DNA: TGTGCCACGACAGGGGGCGGCGGGGAGCTGTTTTTT. Protein product: CATTGGGGELFF.

CDR3 in DNA: TGCGCCAGCAGCTGGGGACAGGGCCGGGACGAGCAGTACTTC. Translation gives CASSWGQGRDEQYF. V and J are TRBV5-1 and TRBJ2-4; TRBD1 agrees at 9 bases. The closer fit of TRBJ2-7 to the DNA end suggests the J call may be wrong. Germline V gives CDR1 SGHRS, CDR2 YFSETQ. There are 14 residues in the CDR3.

This sequence joins TRBV29-1 and TRBJ1-2; D unclear. Germline V gives CDR1 SQVTM, CDR2 ANQGSEA. CDR3 length: 13 residues. Trimming took 3 bases from V and 8 from J, leaving 16 bases between them. CDR3 region: CSVETGSLRGYTF. DNA for the CDR3: TGCAGCGTTGAGACGGGTTCCCTAAGAGGCTACACCTTC.

The rearrangement links TRBV2 to TRBJ1-5; possible D gene TRBD1, 5 bases. This CDR3 is 14 amino acids long. V lost 7 bases and J 2 bases, leaving 12 bases between the germline ends. CDR1 is SNHLY and CDR2 is FYNNEI in the germline V gene. Written as DNA, the CDR3 is TGTGCCAGCAAAGGCAGGGAAGGCAATCAGCCCCAGCATTTT. This gives the protein CASKGREGNQPQHF.

The chain carries TRBV7-9 and TRBJ1-1; 7 bases agree with TRBD1. This CDR3 spans 15 amino acids. Germline V CDR1 and CDR2: SEHNR, FQNEAQ (reference sequence). The J segment lost 0 bases and the V segment lost 5 bases, leaving 6 bases of the junction unmatched. The CDR3 DNA is TGTGCCAGCAGCGTGAGGGACAGCATGAACACTGAAGCTTTCTTT. Translating gives CASSVRDSMNTEAFF. The full variable domain, in which reference TRBV7-9 and TRBJ1-1 provide the parts outside the CDR3, is DTGVSQNPRHKITKRGQNVTFRCDPISEHNRLYWYRQTLGQGPEFLTYFQNEAQLEKSRLLSDRFSAERPKGSFSTLEIQRTEQGDSAMYLCASSVRDSMNTEAFFGQGTRLTVV.

This chain connects TRBV7-6 to TRBJ1-2; D ambiguous. The CDR3 has 14 amino acids. CDR1 and CDR2 from the germline V gene are SGHVS and FNYEAQ. Trimming removed 3 bases at V and 0 bases at J, with 8 bases between. The CDR3 spells CASSFGHTNYGYTF. In DNA form, the CDR3 reads TGTGCCAGCAGCTTTGGGCACACTAACTATGGCTACACCTTC.

The table lists this clonotype with a few counts. The chain carries TRBV6-5 and TRBJ2-7; TRBD2 matches at 7 bases. Germline-derived CDR1 and CDR2 are MNHEY and SVGAGI. This CDR3 comprises 14 residues. V shed 2 bases, J shed 3 bases, and the junction held 4 bases outside the gene matches. The CDR3 region is CASSYRGGNYEQYF. CDR3 coding DNA: TGTGCCAGCAGTTACCGCGGGGGAAACTACGAGCAGTACTTC.

The gene calls are TRBV6-1 and TRBJ2-5; weak D call: TRBD2 (6 bases). The V and J ends lost 4 bases and 1 base respectively, with 16 bases between them. CDR3 length equals 16 residues. CDR1 is MNHNS, CDR2 SASEGT, per germline. The CDR3: CASSGVGRGTQETQYF. DNA of the CDR3: TGTGCCAGCAGTGGCGTCGGACGGGGGACCCAAGAGACCCAGTACTTC.

This clonotype was picked up a small number of times. The J gene is TRBJ2-4, the V gene TRBV5-1, with TRBD1 matching 9 bases. Germline V gene sequence: CDR1 SGHRS, CDR2 YFSETQ. The CDR3 consists of 14 residues. Unmatched junction bases numbered 7, after V lost 4 bases and J lost 8 bases. The CDR3 reads CASSRGTGSDIQYF. DNA of the CDR3: TGCGCCAGCAGCCGCGGGACAGGGAGCGACATTCAGTACTTC. Filled out from reference TRBV5-1 and TRBJ2-4, the complete variable domain reads KAGVTQTPRYLIKTRGQQVTLSCSPISGHRSVSWYQQTPGQGLQFLFEYFSETQRNKGNFPGRFSGRQFSNSRSEMNVSTLELGDSALYLCASSRGTGSDIQYFGAGTRLSVL.

This chain links TRBV6-5 with TRBJ1-1, with TRBD1 identical over 8 bases. The CDR3 is 12 amino acids. V trimming: 0 bases; J trimming: 11 bases; junction bases outside the gene matches: 2. Germline V CDR1 and CDR2: MNHEY, SVGAGI. CDR3 loop: CASSYSTGDAFF. The CDR3 nucleotides read TGTGCCAGCAGTTACTCGACAGGGGATGCTTTCTTT.

The V call is TRBV21-1, the J call TRBJ2-1. TRBV21-1 has pseudogene status. The CDR3 loop spans 16 amino acids. The CDR3 sequence is CASSKAPESSYNEQFF. In DNA, the CDR3 is TGTGCCAGCAGCAAAGCGCCGGAAAGCTCCTACAATGAGCAGTTCTTC.

The chain couples TRBV7-9 to TRBJ1-4, with a tentative D call TRBD1 (6 bases). Germline CDR1 is SEHNR and CDR2 is FQNEAQ (reference sequence). V was cut by 1 base and J by 8 bases, with 14 bases left in between. This CDR3 is 15 amino acids long. Written as DNA, the CDR3 is TGTGCCAGCAGCTTAGGTTGGGGGGCCTTCGAAAAACTGTTTTTT. This codes for CASSLGWGAFEKLFF. The complete variable domain, with remaining parts taken from reference TRBV7-9 and TRBJ1-4, reads DTGVSQNPRHKITKRGQNVTFRCDPISEHNRLYWYRQTLGQGPEFLTYFQNEAQLEKSRLLSDRFSAERPKGSFSTLEIQRTEQGDSAMYLCASSLGWGAFEKLFFGSGTQLSVL.

This chain uses TRBV6-2 or TRBV6-3 with TRBJ2-1; TRBD2 is a possible D gene (6 bases). Trimming took off 0 bases at V and 9 bases at J, with 24 bases between the two ends. Per the germline V gene, CDR1 is MNHEY and CDR2 is SVGEGT. This CDR3 has 18 amino acids. In DNA, the CDR3 is TGTGCCAGCAGTTACTCCAGCGGGTCCCTCAGTGGGCATAGTGAGCAGTTCTTC. Translated: CASSYSSGSLSGHSEQFF.

Regarding this clonotype: An end of the junction differs from the germline gene, which may be a read error. The chain is built from TRBV19 and TRBJ1-2, with D hard to call. There are 12 residues in the CDR3. Germline CDR1 reads LNHDA; CDR2 reads SQIVND (reference sequence). The CDR3 region is CTSKEGNQGYTF. In DNA, the CDR3 is TGTACCAGTAAGGAAGGGAATCAAGGCTACACCTTC. Drawing the rest from reference TRBV19 and TRBJ1-2, the complete variable domain is DGGITQSPKYLFRKEGQNVTLSCEQNLNHDAMYWYRQDPGQGLRLIYYSQIVNDFQKGDIAEGYSVSREKKESFPLTVTSAQKNPTAFYLCTSKEGNQGYTFGSGTRLTVV.

The chain combines TRBV7-9 with TRBJ2-6; D gene unclear. Germline V gives CDR1 SEHNR, CDR2 FQNEAQ (reference sequence). The ends were cut back, 2 bases at V and 0 bases at J, with 11 bases in the middle. The length of the CDR3 is 17 residues. The CDR3 sequence: CASSLSTGSSGANVLTF. The CDR3 coding sequence is TGTGCCAGCAGCTTATCAACGGGCAGCTCTGGGGCCAACGTCCTGACTTTC. Based on the CDR3 plus reference TRBV7-9 and TRBJ2-6, the full variable domain is DTGVSQNPRHKITKRGQNVTFRCDPISEHNRLYWYRQTLGQGPEFLTYFQNEAQLEKSRLLSDRFSAERPKGSFSTLEIQRTEQGDSAMYLCASSLSTGSSGANVLTFGAGSRLTVL.

The chain employs TRBV6-5 and TRBJ2-4, with 12 bases identical to TRBD1. The CDR3 is 16 residues long. Trimming cost V 6 bases and J 6 bases; bases outside gene matches: 9. Germline V gene sequence: CDR1 MNHEY, CDR2 SVGAGI. CDR3 nucleotide sequence: TGTGCCAGCAGGAACCGGGACAGGGGGCTCGGAAACATTCAGTACTTC. This encodes CASRNRDRGLGNIQYF.

This clonotype came up once. The chain has TRBV7-9 and TRBJ2-3; D ambiguous. CDR3 length: 14 amino acids. Germline CDR1 is SEHNR and CDR2 is FQNEAQ (reference sequence). The germline V and J ends were trimmed by 5 bases and 1 base, with 10 bases remaining between them. CDR3 DNA sequence: TGTGCCAGCAGCCACAGTTCTGGCACAGATACGCAGTATTTT. It yields the protein CASSHSSGTDTQYF.